These 3 T cell receptor beta chains came from one sample sequenced in a study of CDR3 diversity in severe acne. TCRdb analysed the PCR reads with MiXCR anew, one entry per CDR3 protein. The table includes about 85,000 distinct CDR3 sequences, roughly 52% detected once. The sequenced material came from blood. The receptor source for this set is a male donor in good health, serving as a control.

By share of the sample, this clonotype is medium-sized (0.01 to 0.1%). The rearrangement joins TRBV2 to TRBJ2-5; tentatively, D is TRBD1 (6 bases). Trimming took off 8 bases at V and 2 bases at J, with 9 bases between the two ends. Germline-derived CDR1 and CDR2 are SNHLY and FYNNEI. This CDR3 region has 12 residues. The CDR3 loop reads CASGGRQETQYF. CDR3 coding DNA: TGTGCCAGCGGGGGCAGACAAGAGACCCAGTACTTC.

This sequence joins TRBV11-2 and TRBJ1-2; TRBD1 is a possible D gene (5 bases). CDR1 SGHAT and CDR2 FQNNGV come from the germline V gene. This CDR3 region has 15 residues. V lost 5 bases and J lost 8, with 21 bases in between. The CDR3 sequence: CASSHVESGGDGYTF. The CDR3 DNA reads TGTGCCAGCAGCCACGTTGAGAGTGGGGGGGACGGCTACACCTTC.

This clonotype was seen ten or more times. The J gene is TRBJ2-1, the V gene TRBV27; D unclear. V dropped 6 bases and J dropped 4 bases, with 4 bases sitting between them. CDR3 length: 11 residues. CDR1 and CDR2 (germline): MNHEY, SMNVEV (reference sequence). This chain's CDR3 is CASRQYNEQFF. CDR3 DNA sequence: TGTGCCAGCAGACAATACAATGAGCAGTTCTTC.